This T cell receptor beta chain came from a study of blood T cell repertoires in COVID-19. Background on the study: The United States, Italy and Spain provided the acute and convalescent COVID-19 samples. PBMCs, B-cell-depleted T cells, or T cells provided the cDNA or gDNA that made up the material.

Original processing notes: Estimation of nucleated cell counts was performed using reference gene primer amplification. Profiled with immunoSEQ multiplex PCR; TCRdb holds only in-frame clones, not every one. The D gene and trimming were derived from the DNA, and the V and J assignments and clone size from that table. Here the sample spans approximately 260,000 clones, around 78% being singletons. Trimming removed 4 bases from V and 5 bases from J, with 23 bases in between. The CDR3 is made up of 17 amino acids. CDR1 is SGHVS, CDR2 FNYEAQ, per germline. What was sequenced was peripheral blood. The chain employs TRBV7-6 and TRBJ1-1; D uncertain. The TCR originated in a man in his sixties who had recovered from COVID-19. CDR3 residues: CASSSKPVGHPGTEAFF. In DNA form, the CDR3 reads TGTGCCAGCAGCTCAAAGCCAGTAGGGCACCCGGGAACTGAAGCTTTCTTT.